What follows are 16 T cell receptor beta chains derived from one specimen sequenced in a study of T-cell reconstitution after alpha-beta-depleted transplantation in children. Unique molecular identifiers tagged the TCRbeta library. Via MiXCR, TCRdb re-called the PCR reads, giving one row per CDR3 protein. The table includes about 980,000 distinct CDR3 sequences, around 30% detected once. The sample here was PBMCs, mostly from graft donor cells, taken 360 days after TCRalphabeta/CD19-depleted stem cell transplant. Source of these receptors: a boy in the first two years of life who had a stem cell transplant for SCID, so the T cells may come from the graft donor.

This clonotype was seen a handful of times. The chain carries TRBV20-1 and TRBJ2-5; D ambiguous. CDR3 length: 12 residues. The V gene's germline CDR1 is DFQATT and CDR2 SNEGSKA (reference sequence). Trimming left V 3 bases short and J 7 bases short, with 12 bases between. CDR3 residues: CSASPVSGTQYF. The CDR3 region has the DNA TGCAGTGCTAGTCCGGTGTCGGGGACCCAGTACTTC.

The table lists this clonotype with a few counts. The genes are TRBV20-1 and TRBJ2-1; 15 nucleotides agree with TRBD2. J gave up 7 bases and V 5 bases, and 6 bases lay outside the gene matches. This CDR3 contains 15 residues. Germline V CDR1 and CDR2: DFQATT, SNEGSKA (reference sequence). The CDR3 nucleotides read TGCAGTGCTCGTGGACTAGCGGGGGGGCTGAATGAGCAGTTCTTC. This translates into CSARGLAGGLNEQFF.

The rearrangement links TRBV7-9 to TRBJ2-3, with D uncertain. Germline V gives CDR1 SEHNR, CDR2 FQNEAQ (reference sequence). The CDR3 has 8 residues. V was trimmed by 11 bases and J by 4 bases, leaving 1 base between them. As DNA, the CDR3 is TGTGCCGCAGATACGCAGTATTTT. As protein: CAADTQYF.

The V call is TRBV7-3, the J call TRBJ2-5; D might be TRBD2 (7 bases). CDR3 length equals 15 residues. CDR1 and CDR2 from the germline V gene are SGHTA and FQGTGA. Trimming shortened V by 2 bases and J by 5 bases, and 15 bases separated the two germline ends. The CDR3 DNA sequence: TGTGCCAGCAGCTTAGGGAGGGGGGGCTCGGAGACCCAGTACTTC. This encodes CASSLGRGGSETQYF.

The rearrangement links TRBV4-2 to TRBJ1-2; TRBD1 is a possible D gene (5 bases). CDR1 and CDR2 (germline): LGHNA, YNFKEQ. The CDR3 is made up of 16 amino acids. Trimming pared 0 bases from V and 7 bases from J, leaving 18 bases between. CDR3 bases: TGTGCCAGCAGCCAAGACTTGGGGCACGGGAATGGTGGCTACACCTTC. This translates into CASSQDLGHGNGGYTF.

J is TRBJ2-7 and V is TRBV9; TRBD1 agrees at 10 bases. J was trimmed by 5 bases and V by 4 bases; bases with no gene match: 12. The CDR3 length is 16 residues. Germline V lookup: CDR1 SGDLS, CDR2 YYNGEE. The CDR3 DNA reads TGTGCCAGCAGCCCCTGGGACAGGGGCGACGCGGACGAGCAGTACTTC. Its translation: CASSPWDRGDADEQYF.

The chain has TRBV27 and TRBJ2-2, with D uncertain. CDR3 length: 14 residues. V was shortened by 5 bases and J by 4 bases, with 11 bases between the two germline ends. Germline V gives CDR1 MNHEY, CDR2 SMNVEV (reference sequence). The CDR3 DNA reads TGTGCCAGCAGTCCGCGGACGGTCACCGGGGAGCTGTTTTTT. This gives the protein CASSPRTVTGELFF.

This clonotype was found a few times. CDR3 nucleotides: TGTGCCAGCAGTTATATAGCGGGGGGCACAGATACGCAGTATTTT. Translation: CASSYIAGGTDTQYF. The gene calls are TRBV6-5 and TRBJ2-3; TRBD2 matches 9 bases. The V gene's germline CDR1 is MNHEY and CDR2 SVGAGI. Trimming removed 3 bases from V and 1 base from J; junction bases left unmatched: 2. The CDR3 extends over 15 amino acids.

The chain links TRBV28 to TRBJ2-1; D uncertain. CDR3 size: 15 residues. Germline assignment: CDR1 MDHEN and CDR2 SYDVKM. The V end lost 2 bases, the J end lost 1 base, and 9 bases lay between the germline ends. The CDR3 nucleotides are TGTGCCAGCAGTTTAGTCCGAGAATCCTACAATGAGCAGTTCTTC. Its translation is CASSLVRESYNEQFF. Full variable domain (remainder filled in from reference TRBV28 and TRBJ2-1): DVKVTQSSRYLVKRTGEKVFLECVQDMDHENMFWYRQDPGLGLRLIYFSYDVKMKEKGDIPEGYSVSREKKERFSLILESASTNQTSMYLCASSLVRESYNEQFFGPGTRLTVL.

This clonotype was detected a few times. The rearrangement joins TRBV20-1 to TRBJ2-2; 14 bases align to TRBD2. The CDR3 runs to 19 residues. Germline V lookup: CDR1 DFQATT, CDR2 SNEGSKA (reference sequence). V lost 3 bases to trimming and J lost 4 bases; unmatched junction nucleotides: 13. The CDR3 spells CSARLPGLAGVLGTGELFF. CDR3 nucleotides: TGCAGTGCTAGGCTTCCGGGACTAGCGGGGGTGTTGGGCACCGGGGAGCTGTTTTTT.

The rearrangement links TRBV6-1 to TRBJ1-3; D possibly corresponds to TRBD1 (5 bases). The CDR3 consists of 15 residues. Germline CDR1 reads MNHNS; CDR2 reads SASEGT. Between the trimmed V and J ends, which lost 6 bases and 2 bases, there was a span of 14 bases. The DNA of the CDR3 is TGTGCCAGCAGCCCCTGGGACCAGGCTGGAAACACCATATATTTT. Translated, it gives CASSPWDQAGNTIYF.

The table lists this clonotype with a few counts. The chain links TRBV6-1 to TRBJ1-5, with D possibly TRBD1 on 6 matching bases. The length of the CDR3 is 14 residues. Trimming removed 7 bases from V and 8 bases from J, with 18 bases in between. Germline CDR1 is MNHNS and CDR2 is SASEGT. Here the CDR3 reads CASKQGRASKPQHF. In DNA form, the CDR3 reads TGTGCCAGCAAACAGGGCAGAGCAAGCAAGCCCCAGCATTTT.

In this sample, this clonotype turned up a few times. The chain couples TRBV12-3 or TRBV12-4 to TRBJ1-1; a possible D gene is TRBD1 (6 bases). Deletions cut 6 bases from V and 0 bases from J, with 14 bases between. The CDR3 runs to 15 residues. CDR3 residues: CASRFQGNMNTEAFF. DNA for the CDR3: TGTGCCAGCAGATTCCAGGGGAACATGAACACTGAAGCTTTCTTT.

This chain uses TRBV7-8 with TRBJ1-5; 9 bases are a match to TRBD1. V lost 2 bases to trimming and J lost 4 bases; unmatched junction nucleotides: 12. CDR1 SGHVS and CDR2 FQNEAQ come from the germline V gene. The CDR3 is 18 amino acids. The CDR3 protein is CASSLPGTGLYANQPQHF. The DNA for the CDR3 is TGTGCCAGCAGCTTACCAGGGACAGGGCTCTATGCAAATCAGCCCCAGCATTTT.

This clonotype was recorded a few times. The chain joins TRBV14 to TRBJ1-6; D may be TRBD1 (5 bases). Germline CDR1 and CDR2: SGHDN and FVKESK. The V end lost 4 bases, the J end lost 11 bases, and 18 bases lay between the germline ends. The CDR3 runs to 15 residues. The CDR3: CASSPNDGGWTPLHF. The CDR3 DNA reads TGTGCCAGCAGCCCGAATGACGGGGGGTGGACACCCCTCCACTTT.

This clonotype was counted between two and nine times. The chain uses TRBV5-1 and TRBJ1-1; 10 positions match TRBD1. Germline assignment: CDR1 SGHRS and CDR2 YFSETQ. The J segment lost 0 bases and the V segment lost 2 bases, leaving 7 bases of the junction unmatched. This CDR3 spans 17 amino acids. DNA for the CDR3: TGCGCCAGCAGCTTCGGTCGGACAGGGGGGATGAACACTGAAGCTTTCTTT. Protein product: CASSFGRTGGMNTEAFF.